The text below deals with one T cell receptor beta chain. The target antigen is unknown. The data are from a study of T cells expressing NK-cell markers. Study context: Sorted CD3+CD56+NKG2C+, CD3+CD56+NKG2C- and CD3+CD56-NKG2C+ T cells supplied TCR beta repertoires. One of eight sequenced donors was HCMV-seronegative; the other seven were seropositive. Study-level points and caveats: Whether expanded NKG2C-expressing T cell clones recognize HCMV is unknown. Once again these clonotypes came out on top in the CD3+CD56-NKG2C+ fraction of several donors.

The CDR3 totals 12 residues. The germline V gene has CDR1 SGHNT and CDR2 YYREEE (reference sequence). Reprocessing the 5' RACE reads, TCRdb reports a single entry for every CDR3 protein and omits DNA. Found here are about 110,000 distinct CDR3 sequences; the top ten clones hold 15% to 20%. This rearrangement joins TRBV5-4 to TRBJ2-2. The TCR comes from a woman between 18 and 70 years old in good health. Material for sequencing was blood T cells: a sorted CD56 or NKG2C T cell subset, CD4+ or CD8+ T cells, or bulk PBMC T cells (not recorded which). The CDR3 loop is CASSTSTGELFF.